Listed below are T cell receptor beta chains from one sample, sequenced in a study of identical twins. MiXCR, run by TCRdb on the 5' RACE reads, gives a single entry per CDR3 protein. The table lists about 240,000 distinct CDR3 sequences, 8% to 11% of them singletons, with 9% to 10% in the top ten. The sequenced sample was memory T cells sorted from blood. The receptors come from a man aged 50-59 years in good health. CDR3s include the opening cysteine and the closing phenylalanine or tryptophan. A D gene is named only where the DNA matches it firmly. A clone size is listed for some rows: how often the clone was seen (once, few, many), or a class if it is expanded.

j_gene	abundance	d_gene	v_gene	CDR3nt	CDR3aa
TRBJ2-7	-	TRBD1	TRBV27	TGTGCCAGCAGTTTCGTTTACAGGGGTCGGCACGAGCAGTACTTC	CASSFVYRGRHEQYF
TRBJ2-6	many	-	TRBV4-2	TGTGCCAGCAGCCAAGAGCTAGCTAGGGCCAACGTCCTGACTTTC	CASSQELARANVLTF
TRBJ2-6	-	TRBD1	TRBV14	TGTGCCAGCAGCCAAGTGGGCAGGGGGCCTGGGGCCAACGTCCTGACTTTC	CASSQVGRGPGANVLTF
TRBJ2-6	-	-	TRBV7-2	TGTGCCAGCAGCTTAGGCGGCCGGGGGGGGGCCAACGTCCTGACTTTC	CASSLGGRGGANVLTF
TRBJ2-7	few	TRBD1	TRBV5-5	TGTGCCAGCAGCTCACTAAGTGGGACAGGGAACGAGCAGTACTTC	CASSSLSGTGNEQYF
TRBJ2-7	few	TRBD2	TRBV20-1	TGCAGTGCTAGGGGGACTAGCGGGGGGTTCGGGTCCTACGAGCAGTACTTC	CSARGTSGGFGSYEQYF
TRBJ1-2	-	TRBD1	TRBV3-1	TGTGCCAGCGCGGACAGGGGCGCTCCTAACTATGGCTACACCTTC	CASADRGAPNYGYTF
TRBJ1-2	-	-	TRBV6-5	TGTGCCAGCAGTTACGGGAATGACAGAGCATTTAACTATGGCTACACCTTC	CASSYGNDRAFNYGYTF
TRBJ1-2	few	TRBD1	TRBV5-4	TGTGCCAGCAGGCCAGGGACAGCCGGCTATGGCTACACCTTC	CASRPGTAGYGYTF
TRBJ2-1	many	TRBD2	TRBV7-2	TGTGCCAGCAGCTTCGCGGGGGGATATGAGCAGTTCTTC	CASSFAGGYEQFF
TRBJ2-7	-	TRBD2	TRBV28	TGTGCCAGCAGTTGGGTAGGACTAGCGGGAGGGTCGAGCTCCTACGAGCAGTACTTC	CASSWVGLAGGSSSYEQYF
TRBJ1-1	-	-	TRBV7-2	TGTGCCAGCACCCAAACAGTGAACACTGAAGCTTTCTTT	CASTQTVNTEAFF
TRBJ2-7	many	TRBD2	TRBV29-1	TGCAGCGTTGAAGTTAGACTAGCGGGAGAAGGGGAGCAGTACTTC	CSVEVRLAGEGEQYF
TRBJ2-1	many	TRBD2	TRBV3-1	TGTGCCAGCAGCCACAGTTCTAGCGGGAGTAGAAATGAGCAGTTCTTC	CASSHSSSGSRNEQFF
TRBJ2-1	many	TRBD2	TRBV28	TGTGCCAGCAGTCAGACTAGCCCCAATGAGCAGTTCTTC	CASSQTSPNEQFF
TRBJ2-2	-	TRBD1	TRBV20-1	TGCAGTGCTAGATTAACAGGGGGATTGTCGCTGTTTTTT	CSARLTGGLSLFF
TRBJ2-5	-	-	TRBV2	TGTGCCAGCAGAGCAACAGGGAACTACGGGGGAGAGACCCAGTACTTC	CASRATGNYGGETQYF
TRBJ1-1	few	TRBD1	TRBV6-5	TGTGCCAGCAGCTACAGGGGTAAGAGGGCTGAAGCTTTCTTT	CASSYRGKRAEAFF
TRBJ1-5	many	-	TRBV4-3	TGCGCCAGCAGCCAAGATTTGGGGCAGCAGCCCCAGCATTTT	CASSQDLGQQPQHF
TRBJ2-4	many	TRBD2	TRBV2	TGTGCCAGCAGGCTTGAGGGAGGGCCGTCTAAAAACATTCAGTACTTC	CASRLEGGPSKNIQYF
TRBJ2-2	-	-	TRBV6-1	TGTGCCAGCAGCCGCGTACCCATCGCCGGGGAGCTGTTTTTT	CASSRVPIAGELFF
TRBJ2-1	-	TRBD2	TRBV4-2	TGTGCCAGCAGCCCTGGGGAGGGCGATGAGCAGTTCTTC	CASSPGEGDEQFF
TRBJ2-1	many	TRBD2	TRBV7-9	TGTGCCAGCAGACCTGGGACTAGCGGAGCTTTTCATAAGCAGTTCTTC	CASRPGTSGAFHKQFF